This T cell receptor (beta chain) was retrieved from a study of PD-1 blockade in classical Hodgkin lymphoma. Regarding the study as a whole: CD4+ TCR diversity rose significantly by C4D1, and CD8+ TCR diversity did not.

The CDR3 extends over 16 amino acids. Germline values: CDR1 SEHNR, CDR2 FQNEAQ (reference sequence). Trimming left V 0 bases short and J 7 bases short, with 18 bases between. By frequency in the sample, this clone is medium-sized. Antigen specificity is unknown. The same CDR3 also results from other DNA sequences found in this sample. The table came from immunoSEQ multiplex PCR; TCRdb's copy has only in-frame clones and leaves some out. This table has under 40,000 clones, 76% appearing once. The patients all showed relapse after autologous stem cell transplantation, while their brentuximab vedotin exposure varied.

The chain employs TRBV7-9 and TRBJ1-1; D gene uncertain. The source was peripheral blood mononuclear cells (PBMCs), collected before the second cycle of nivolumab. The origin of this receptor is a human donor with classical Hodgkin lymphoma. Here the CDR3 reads CASSLAQTGVGNEAFF. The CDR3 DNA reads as TGTGCCAGCAGCTTAGCGCAGACTGGCGTTGGGAATGAAGCTTTCTTT. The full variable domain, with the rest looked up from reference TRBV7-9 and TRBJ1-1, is DTGVSQNPRHKITKRGQNVTFRCDPISEHNRLYWYRQTLGQGPEFLTYFQNEAQLEKSRLLSDRFSAERPKGSFSTLEIQRTEQGDSAMYLCASSLAQTGVGNEAFFGQGTRLTVV.